These T cell receptor beta chains were read from a single sample in a study of T cell changes during pregnancy in multiple sclerosis. Assay used: immunoSEQ multiplex PCR; TCRdb lists only in-frame clones, some missing. The table shows over 70,000 clones, with 92% occurring only once. The sample in question was peripheral blood, obtained in the third trimester of pregnancy. These receptors all come from a female donor in good health, enrolled as a control in a pregnancy study. Both conserved end residues are part of each CDR3. Each record gives: D gene, V gene, J gene, clone size, CDR3 protein, CDR3 DNA. A D gene is named only where the DNA matches it firmly. Not all rows give a size; the values are once, few, many and, for expanded clones, a class.

D gene: TRBD2; V gene: TRBV4-1; J gene: TRBJ2-2; clone size: NA; CDR3 protein: CASSQGRLAGEVARELFF; CDR3 DNA: TGCGCCAGCAGCCAAGGGCGACTAGCGGGAGAGGTGGCCAGGGAGCTGTTTTTT
D gene: NA; V gene: TRBV2; J gene: TRBJ1-5; clone size: NA; CDR3 protein: CASSGGGRQPQHF; CDR3 DNA: TGTGCCAGCAGTGGGGGGGGGCGGCAGCCCCAGCATTTT
D gene: NA; V gene: TRBV19; J gene: TRBJ1-6; clone size: few; CDR3 protein: CASSTRKKGDSPLHF; CDR3 DNA: TGTGCCAGTAGTACAAGGAAAAAGGGGGATTCACCCCTCCACTTT
D gene: TRBD2; V gene: TRBV10-2; J gene: TRBJ2-5; clone size: NA; CDR3 protein: CASRPSGGPSETQYF; CDR3 DNA: TGCGCCAGCAGGCCTAGCGGGGGACCATCAGAGACCCAGTACTTC
D gene: NA; V gene: TRBV7-3; J gene: TRBJ2-2; clone size: NA; CDR3 protein: CASSSPVAGTGELFF; CDR3 DNA: TGTGCCAGCAGCTCACCCGTGGCGGGCACCGGGGAGCTGTTTTTT
D gene: NA; V gene: TRBV6-5; J gene: TRBJ2-1; clone size: NA; CDR3 protein: CASSYSIRRHEQFF; CDR3 DNA: TGTGCCAGCAGTTACTCGATCCGGCGGCATGAGCAGTTCTTC
D gene: NA; V gene: TRBV5-4; J gene: TRBJ2-1; clone size: NA; CDR3 protein: CASSGRGPVGQFF; CDR3 DNA: TGTGCCAGCAGCGGCCGTGGGCCAGTCGGGCAGTTCTTC
D gene: NA; V gene: TRBV7-9; J gene: TRBJ1-6; clone size: NA; CDR3 protein: CASSSRGGADSPLHF; CDR3 DNA: TGTGCCAGCAGCTCAAGGGGAGGGGCAGATTCACCCCTCCACTTT
D gene: NA; V gene: TRBV19; J gene: TRBJ1-2; clone size: NA; CDR3 protein: CASSIGRERGYTF; CDR3 DNA: TGTGCCAGTAGTATCGGGAGGGAGCGAGGCTACACCTTC
D gene: TRBD2; V gene: TRBV2; J gene: TRBJ2-1; clone size: NA; CDR3 protein: CASGTSGTTLYNEQFF; CDR3 DNA: TGTGCCAGCGGGACTAGCGGGACTACCTTATACAATGAGCAGTTCTTC
D gene: TRBD1; V gene: TRBV6-5; J gene: TRBJ1-3; clone size: NA; CDR3 protein: CASRTTGADTIYF; CDR3 DNA: TGTGCCAGCAGAACCACAGGGGCGGACACCATATATTTT
D gene: TRBD1; V gene: TRBV14; J gene: TRBJ2-5; clone size: NA; CDR3 protein: CASSPGQVTFLGRETQYF; CDR3 DNA: TGTGCCAGCAGCCCGGGACAGGTGACTTTCCTCGGTAGAGAGACCCAGTACTTC
D gene: NA; V gene: TRBV21-1; J gene: TRBJ2-5; clone size: NA; CDR3 protein: CASSKALARIISETQYF; CDR3 DNA: TGTGCCAGCAGCAAAGCGCTGGCCAGGATTATCTCTGAGACCCAGTACTTC
D gene: NA; V gene: TRBV7-8; J gene: TRBJ2-7; clone size: few; CDR3 protein: CASSLREASYEQYF; CDR3 DNA: TGTGCCAGCAGCCTTCGAGAAGCCTCCTACGAGCAGTACTTC
D gene: NA; V gene: TRBV7-2; J gene: TRBJ2-2; clone size: NA; CDR3 protein: CASSLVGGTGELFF; CDR3 DNA: TGTGCCAGCAGCTTAGTAGGGGGCACCGGGGAGCTGTTTTTT
D gene: TRBD2; V gene: TRBV13; J gene: TRBJ2-1; clone size: NA; CDR3 protein: CASSRAGTSGGYYNEQFF; CDR3 DNA: TGTGCCAGCAGCCGAGCCGGGACTAGCGGGGGGTACTACAATGAGCAGTTCTTC
D gene: TRBD2; V gene: TRBV15; J gene: TRBJ2-5; clone size: once; CDR3 protein: CATSRDMGRVSETQYF; CDR3 DNA: TGTGCCACCAGCAGAGATATGGGGAGGGTTTCGGAGACCCAGTACTTC
D gene: NA; V gene: TRBV9; J gene: TRBJ2-2; clone size: NA; CDR3 protein: CATHGESGELFF; CDR3 DNA: TGTGCCACCCACGGGGAATCCGGGGAGCTGTTTTTT
D gene: TRBD2; V gene: TRBV5-4; J gene: TRBJ2-7; clone size: NA; CDR3 protein: CASSLVGTSGNEQYF; CDR3 DNA: TGTGCCAGCAGCTTGGTAGGGACTAGTGGAAACGAGCAGTACTTC
D gene: TRBD1; V gene: TRBV4-1; J gene: TRBJ2-1; clone size: NA; CDR3 protein: CASSTDRGSYNEQFF; CDR3 DNA: TGCGCCAGCAGCACCGACAGGGGTTCCTACAATGAGCAGTTCTTC
D gene: TRBD1; V gene: TRBV7-2; J gene: TRBJ2-1; clone size: NA; CDR3 protein: CASSLRTGTSYYNEQFF; CDR3 DNA: TGTGCCAGCAGCTTAAGGACAGGGACCTCCTACTACAATGAGCAGTTCTTC
D gene: NA; V gene: TRBV6-5; J gene: TRBJ1-2; clone size: NA; CDR3 protein: CASSYGQGRRDGYTF; CDR3 DNA: TGTGCCAGCAGTTACGGTCAGGGGCGAAGAGATGGCTACACCTTC
D gene: NA; V gene: TRBV7-9; J gene: TRBJ2-3; clone size: NA; CDR3 protein: CASSFQGQDTQYF; CDR3 DNA: TGTGCCAGCAGTTTCCAGGGGCAAGATACGCAGTATTTT
D gene: TRBD2; V gene: TRBV4-1; J gene: TRBJ2-5; clone size: once; CDR3 protein: CASSNDRGGPKTQYF; CDR3 DNA: TGCGCCAGCAGCAATGACCGGGGGGGCCCTAAGACCCAGTACTTC
D gene: TRBD2; V gene: TRBV27; J gene: TRBJ2-7; clone size: NA; CDR3 protein: CASSQTPLAGAYEQYF; CDR3 DNA: TGTGCCAGCAGCCAAACTCCCTTAGCGGGAGCCTACGAGCAGTACTTC
D gene: TRBD1; V gene: TRBV5-6; J gene: TRBJ2-3; clone size: NA; CDR3 protein: CASSFFGQERTDTQYF; CDR3 DNA: TGTGCCAGCAGCTTTTTCGGACAGGAGCGCACAGATACGCAGTATTTT
D gene: TRBD2; V gene: TRBV2; J gene: TRBJ2-3; clone size: NA; CDR3 protein: CASSEQLASTDTQYF; CDR3 DNA: TGTGCCAGCAGTGAACAACTAGCGAGCACAGATACGCAGTATTTT
D gene: TRBD2; V gene: TRBV6-6; J gene: TRBJ2-7; clone size: NA; CDR3 protein: CASSYGKRGLSYEQYF; CDR3 DNA: TGTGCCAGCAGTTATGGGAAGCGGGGACTCTCCTACGAGCAGTACTTC
D gene: TRBD1; V gene: TRBV28; J gene: TRBJ1-5; clone size: NA; CDR3 protein: CASSLETGRNQPQHF; CDR3 DNA: TGTGCCAGCAGTTTAGAGACAGGGCGCAATCAGCCCCAGCATTTT
D gene: NA; V gene: TRBV5-4; J gene: TRBJ2-5; clone size: NA; CDR3 protein: CASSLELGGLDETQYF; CDR3 DNA: TGTGCCAGCAGCTTGGAGCTTGGCGGGTTGGATGAGACCCAGTACTTC
D gene: TRBD1; V gene: TRBV28; J gene: TRBJ2-5; clone size: NA; CDR3 protein: CASSGGQGGIPQETQYF; CDR3 DNA: TGTGCCAGCAGTGGGGGACAGGGTGGGATCCCTCAAGAGACCCAGTACTTC
D gene: NA; V gene: TRBV4-1; J gene: TRBJ2-2; clone size: NA; CDR3 protein: CASSQVGGTGELFF; CDR3 DNA: TGCGCCAGCAGCCAAGTAGGCGGCACCGGGGAGCTGTTTTTT
D gene: TRBD1; V gene: TRBV7-9; J gene: TRBJ2-7; clone size: NA; CDR3 protein: CASSRDRTSYEQYF; CDR3 DNA: TGTGCCAGCAGCCGGGACAGGACCTCCTACGAGCAGTACTTC
D gene: TRBD1; V gene: TRBV28; J gene: TRBJ1-4; clone size: NA; CDR3 protein: CASSFRGANEKLFF; CDR3 DNA: TGTGCCAGCAGTTTCAGGGGGGCTAATGAAAAACTGTTTTTT
D gene: TRBD2; V gene: TRBV4-2; J gene: TRBJ2-7; clone size: NA; CDR3 protein: CASSQEAGGPDEQYF; CDR3 DNA: TGTGCCAGCAGCCAAGAGGCGGGGGGGCCCGACGAGCAGTACTTC
D gene: NA; V gene: TRBV7-9; J gene: TRBJ1-6; clone size: NA; CDR3 protein: CASSSGVNSPLHF; CDR3 DNA: TGTGCCAGCAGCTCAGGGGTGAATTCACCCCTCCACTTT
D gene: NA; V gene: TRBV5-6; J gene: TRBJ1-1; clone size: few; CDR3 protein: CASSLRGTEAFF; CDR3 DNA: TGTGCCAGCAGCCTTAGGGGAACTGAAGCTTTCTTT
D gene: NA; V gene: TRBV2; J gene: TRBJ2-1; clone size: NA; CDR3 protein: CASSEGRNEQFF; CDR3 DNA: TGTGCCAGCAGTGAAGGCAGAAATGAGCAGTTCTTC
D gene: NA; V gene: TRBV4-1; J gene: TRBJ2-1; clone size: once; CDR3 protein: CASSQGVAFGSEQFF; CDR3 DNA: TGCGCCAGCAGCCAAGGGGTGGCTTTTGGGAGTGAGCAGTTCTTC
D gene: TRBD2; V gene: TRBV4-2; J gene: TRBJ2-3; clone size: NA; CDR3 protein: CASSQDPLAGGRASTDTQYF; CDR3 DNA: TGTGCCAGCAGCCAAGACCCCCTAGCGGGGGGGCGGGCGAGCACAGATACGCAGTATTTT
D gene: TRBD2; V gene: TRBV5-8; J gene: TRBJ2-1; clone size: NA; CDR3 protein: CASSAPGTTNEQFF; CDR3 DNA: TGTGCCAGCAGCGCCCCCGGGACTACCAATGAGCAGTTCTTC
D gene: NA; V gene: TRBV27; J gene: TRBJ2-2; clone size: NA; CDR3 protein: CATRTGEEELFF; CDR3 DNA: TGTGCCACCAGAACAGGAGAGGAGGAGCTGTTTTTT
D gene: TRBD1; V gene: TRBV7-2; J gene: TRBJ1-4; clone size: NA; CDR3 protein: CASSSDRGYEKLFF; CDR3 DNA: TGTGCCAGCAGCTCCGACAGGGGGTATGAAAAACTGTTTTTT
D gene: NA; V gene: TRBV28; J gene: TRBJ1-4; clone size: NA; CDR3 protein: CASSLRQEKLFF; CDR3 DNA: TGTGCCAGCAGTTTACGACAGGAAAAACTGTTTTTT